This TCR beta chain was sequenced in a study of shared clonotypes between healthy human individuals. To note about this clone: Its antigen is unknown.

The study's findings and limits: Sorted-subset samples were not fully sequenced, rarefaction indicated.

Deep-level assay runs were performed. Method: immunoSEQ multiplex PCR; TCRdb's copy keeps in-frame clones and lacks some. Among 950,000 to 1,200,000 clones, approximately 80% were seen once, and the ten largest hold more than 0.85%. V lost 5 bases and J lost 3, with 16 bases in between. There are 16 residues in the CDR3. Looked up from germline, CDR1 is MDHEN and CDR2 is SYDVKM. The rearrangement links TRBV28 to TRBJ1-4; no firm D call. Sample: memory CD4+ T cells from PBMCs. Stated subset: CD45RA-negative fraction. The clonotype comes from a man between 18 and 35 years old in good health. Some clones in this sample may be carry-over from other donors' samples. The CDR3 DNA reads TGTGCCAGCAGTGGTCGCTTAGTCGTGGCTAATGAAAAACTGTTTTTT. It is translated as CASSGRLVVANEKLFF. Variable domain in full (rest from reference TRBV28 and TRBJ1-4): DVKVTQSSRYLVKRTGEKVFLECVQDMDHENMFWYRQDPGLGLRLIYFSYDVKMKEKGDIPEGYSVSREKKERFSLILESASTNQTSMYLCASSGRLVVANEKLFFGSGTQLSVL.